One sample yielded the 13 T cell receptor beta chains listed below, sequenced in a study of tumor-infiltrating lymphocytes in primary liver carcinoma. TCR beta cDNA was made from around 460 ng total RNA with a constant-region primer. Researchers made the TCR beta libraries by running three nested multiplex PCR rounds with slightly modified ARM-PCR. The two initial PCR rounds, approximately 10 cycles each, used TRBV1-TRBV30 forward and C-beta reverse primers. TCRdb used MiXCR to reprocess the multiplex PCR reads, holding one entry per CDR3 protein. This repertoire shows tens of thousands of distinct CDR3 sequences, roughly 72% found once; its top ten account for approximately 19%. Each 20-30 mg portion of unsorted bulk tissue served as the source for co-extraction of RNA and DNA. Material for sequencing was liver tumor tissue from sampling region 1. Subset given: tumor region T1, superior pole. These receptors originate from a man aged 40-49 years with primary liver carcinoma and hepatitis B virus infection.

This clonotype was counted ten times or more. This CDR3 reads CSVVTGSSYTF. CDR3 nucleotide sequence: TGCAGCGTTGTTACGGGGAGTAGCTACACCTTC. The V gene is TRBV29-1, the J gene TRBJ1-2; the D is unclear. The CDR3 is made up of 11 amino acids. V lost 4 bases and J lost 9, with 12 bases in between. Germline V lookup: CDR1 SQVTM, CDR2 ANQGSEA.

This clonotype was counted many times. This chain joins TRBV6-5 and TRBJ1-2, with D uncertain. In germline, CDR1 is MNHEY, CDR2 SVGAGI. This CDR3 region has 15 residues. V lost 5 bases and J 0 bases, leaving 13 bases between the germline ends. The chain's CDR3 is CASSVGSSANYGYTF. As DNA, the CDR3 is TGTGCCAGCAGTGTAGGGAGTTCGGCTAACTATGGCTACACCTTC.

Only one count was recorded for this clonotype. This chain uses TRBV29-1 with TRBJ2-1; D remains ambiguous. The CDR3 length is 11 residues. Looked up from germline, CDR1 is SQVTM and CDR2 is ANQGSEA. In DNA form, the CDR3 reads TGCACCGTCGTGGAATTCAATGAGCAGTTCTTC. Translated, it gives CTVVEFNEQFF.

About this clonotype: A read error may account for a junction end that differs from germline. V gene TRBV7-8 combines with J gene TRBJ2-1; 10 bases agree with TRBD2. Germline V lookup: CDR1 SGHVS, CDR2 FQNEAQ. This CDR3 is 15 amino acids long. CDR3 region: CASSSALAGVHEKFF. In DNA form, the CDR3 reads TGTGCCAGCAGCTCAGCGCTAGCGGGAGTACATGAGAAGTTCTTC. The variable domain in full, with the rest retrieved from reference TRBV7-8 and TRBJ2-1, is GAGVSQSPRYKVAKRGQDVALRCDPISGHVSLFWYQQALGQGPEFLTYFQNEAQLDKSGLPSDRFFAERPEGSVSTLKIQRTQQEDSAVYLCASSSALAGVHEKFFGPGTRLTVL.

As to this clonotype: One junction end does not reproduce the germline sequence, and a read error may be involved. V gene TRBV6-6 combines with J gene TRBJ2-1; 8 bases match TRBD2. The CDR3 has 18 residues. The V gene's germline CDR1 is MNHNY and CDR2 SVGAGI (reference sequence). CDR3 coding DNA: TGTGCCAGAAGTTACTTCGCTATAGCGGGAAGGGCCTACAATGAGCAGTTCTTC. The encoded protein is CARSYFAIAGRAYNEQFF.

Remarks on this clonotype: Being one base from a much bigger clone, this may be a read error. The rearrangement links TRBV5-8 to TRBJ1-5; no definite D call. The CDR3 length is 14 residues. Germline CDR1 and CDR2: SGHTS and YDEGEE. The CDR3 loop is CASGMEVSYQPPHF. DNA for the CDR3: TGTGCCAGCGGAATGGAAGTTTCCTATCAGCCCCCGCATTTT.

The chain joins TRBV29-1 to TRBJ2-3; maybe TRBD2 (5 bases). Trimming cost V 4 bases and J 6 bases, with 20 bases left between them. The V gene's germline CDR1 is SQVTM and CDR2 ANQGSEA. CDR3 size: 15 residues. CDR3 sequence (DNA): TGCAGCGTTGGGTCAGAGGGCAGTCAGACGGATACGCAGTATTTT. Its translation: CSVGSEGSQTDTQYF.

A note on this clonotype: One junction end does not reproduce the germline sequence, and a read error may be involved. The V gene is TRBV29-1, the J gene TRBJ2-1; D may be TRBD2 (6 bases). In germline, CDR1 is SQVTM, CDR2 ANQGSEA. The CDR3 consists of 18 residues. The CDR3 DNA follows: TGCAACGTTGAAGATCGGTTGAGAAGCGGGCACTCCTACAATGAGCAGTTCTTC. Amino acid sequence: CNVEDRLRSGHSYNEQFF.

V is TRBV29-1 and J is TRBJ2-1; 8 bases map to TRBD1. CDR1 SQVTM and CDR2 ANQGSEA come from the germline V gene. The CDR3 has 14 residues. The J segment lost 8 bases and the V segment lost 6 bases, leaving 12 bases of the junction unmatched. This chain's CDR3 is CSVLPGQEVDEQFF. The DNA for the CDR3 is TGCAGCGTATTGCCGGGACAGGAGGTAGATGAGCAGTTCTTC.

Regarding this clonotype: It may be a read error: a sequence one base away is much more abundant. The chain couples TRBV5-1 to TRBJ2-5; TRBD1 might be the D (5 bases). This CDR3 spans 14 amino acids. Germline V gene sequence: CDR1 SGHRS, CDR2 YFSETQ. The DNA of the CDR3 is TGCGTCAGCAGCTTGGGGCAGGGTGGAGAGACCCAGTACTTC. Residues: CVSSLGQGGETQYF.

Notes on this clonotype: The germline gene is not matched at one end of the junction; a read error may be the cause. The DNA of the CDR3 is TGTGCCAGATGCTTAGGCCGGGCAAATGTGCAGTTCTTC. Encoded protein: CARCLGRANVQFF. The chain recombines TRBV11-1 with TRBJ2-1; unclear D gene. The CDR3 has 13 residues. Germline V CDR1 and CDR2: SGHAT, FQDESV (reference sequence).

To note about this clonotype: A read error may account for a junction end that differs from germline. The rearrangement uses TRBV11-1 and TRBJ2-1; D possibly corresponds to TRBD2 (6 bases). The CDR3 sequence is 16 residues long. Germline V gene data show CDR1 as SGHAT and CDR2 as FQDESV (reference sequence). CDR3 protein: CASSYSSTCRRGGGLF. In DNA, the CDR3 is TGTGCCAGCAGCTACTCTTCGACTTGCAGGAGGGGAGGCGGGCTCTTC.

J is TRBJ1-4 and V is TRBV15; D gene uncertain. Germline V gives CDR1 LNHNV, CDR2 YYDKDF (reference sequence). The CDR3 totals 15 residues. V gave up 0 bases and J gave up 0 bases, with 5 bases separating them. The CDR3 region has the DNA TGTGCCACCAGCAGAGACGGGGCAACTAATGAAAAACTGTTTTTT. Protein product: CATSRDGATNEKLFF.